This TCR beta chain was captured by sequencing in a study of Ad26.COV2.S vaccination and SARS-CoV-2 variants. The overall study: Intramuscularly, Ad26.COV2.S was given either once or twice, 56 days apart. Findings and caveats of the study: Total responses of T cells may have been underestimated by the analyses of TCR breadth and depth. The authors reported substantial breadth in spike-specific CD8+ and CD4+ T cell responses after vaccination. Placebo recipients had lower spike-specific TCR breadth than vaccine recipients.

Treatment: roughly 18 received Ad26.COV2.S at low or high dose, single or two shots; roughly five received placebo; per-sample allocation not given. Collection of the samples took place on day 63 after the first injection of vaccine or placebo. On this clone: Its antigen remains unknown.

The CDR3 sequence is 14 residues long. Germline V lookup: CDR1 GTSNPN, CDR2 SVGIG (reference sequence). The V gene lost 1 base and the J gene lost 8 bases, with 17 bases spanning the gap. Profiled with immunoSEQ multiplex PCR; TCRdb holds only in-frame clones, not every one. Here the sample spans 240,000 or so clones, around nine tenths being singletons. The sequencing here drew on peripheral blood, taken in a trial of Ad26.COV2.S vaccine versus placebo. The TCR originated in a person aged 18-60 years who received the Ad26.COV2.S COVID-19 vaccine or a placebo. The chain has TRBV30 and TRBJ1-2, with a possible D match to TRBD1 (5 bases). The CDR3 reads CAWSAGTSTGGYTF. The CDR3 region has the DNA TGTGCCTGGAGTGCCGGGACCTCGACGGGGGGCTACACCTTC.